Sequencing of this T cell receptor (beta chain) was carried out in a study of cytomegalovirus exposure and HLA in healthy donors. Study-wide points: The authors later found HLA-associated TCR beta chains more clonally expanded than equally common others. Rare TCR sequences dominated, though some public TCRs recurred in many donors. TCR beta chain V- and J-gene trimming was linked, in a later analysis, to a missense variant in DCLRE1C. TCR beta sequences numbering fewer than 20,000 were associated with HLA alleles at 0.05 false discovery rate in a later analysis.

Both 60 Vbeta primers and 13 Jbeta primers went into the PCR. The protocol was immunoSEQ multiplex PCR, while the TCRdb copy is restricted to in-frame clones and leaves out a portion. This sample has 110,000 to 150,000 clones, with 65% to 80% found just once. About this clone: The antigen is unknown. This CDR3 is also generated by other DNA sequences in the sample.

J was trimmed by 1 base and V by 2 bases; bases with no gene match: 3. The CDR3 covers 16 residues. Germline V gene sequence: CDR1 SEHNR, CDR2 FQNEAQ (reference sequence). The rearrangement links TRBV7-9 to TRBJ2-1, with 9 bases matching TRBD2. The sequencing sample was made of PBMCs. This TCR was recovered from a woman aged 30 to 39 in good health and CMV-seronegative. The CDR3 DNA sequence: TGTGCCAGCAGCTTATCCCTAGCGGGATCCTACAATGAGCAGTTCTTC. This gives the protein CASSLSLAGSYNEQFF. The entire variable domain, with the rest obtained from reference TRBV7-9 and TRBJ2-1, is as follows: DTGVSQNPRHKITKRGQNVTFRCDPISEHNRLYWYRQTLGQGPEFLTYFQNEAQLEKSRLLSDRFSAERPKGSFSTLEIQRTEQGDSAMYLCASSLSLAGSYNEQFFGPGTRLTVL.